The TCR beta chain described here comes from a study of blood T cells in healthy people across ages. Germline V CDR1 and CDR2: WSHSY, SAAADI. The CDR3 has 16 amino acids. Trimming removed 7 bases at V and 4 bases at J, with 23 bases between. PCR was performed a second time for about 6 to 12 cycles using a sample-barcoded 5' primer and a J-beta primer mix. MiXCR, run by TCRdb on the 5' RACE reads, gives a single entry per CDR3 protein. In the table there are approximately 1,000,000 distinct CDR3 sequences, more than 40% of which are singletons. This clonotype was seen a handful of times. Sample donors were healthy Caucasian individuals that came from Russia, aged roughly 6 to 100.

This chain connects TRBV10-2 to TRBJ2-7; the D call may be TRBD1 or TRBD2 (7 bases each). The sample taken for sequencing was blood. This receptor was obtained from a woman aged 55-75 years in good health. CDR3 sequence (DNA): TGCGCCAGCAACCCAGGGGAGGGGGCTTCATTATACGAGCAGTACTTC. Translated, it gives CASNPGEGASLYEQYF.